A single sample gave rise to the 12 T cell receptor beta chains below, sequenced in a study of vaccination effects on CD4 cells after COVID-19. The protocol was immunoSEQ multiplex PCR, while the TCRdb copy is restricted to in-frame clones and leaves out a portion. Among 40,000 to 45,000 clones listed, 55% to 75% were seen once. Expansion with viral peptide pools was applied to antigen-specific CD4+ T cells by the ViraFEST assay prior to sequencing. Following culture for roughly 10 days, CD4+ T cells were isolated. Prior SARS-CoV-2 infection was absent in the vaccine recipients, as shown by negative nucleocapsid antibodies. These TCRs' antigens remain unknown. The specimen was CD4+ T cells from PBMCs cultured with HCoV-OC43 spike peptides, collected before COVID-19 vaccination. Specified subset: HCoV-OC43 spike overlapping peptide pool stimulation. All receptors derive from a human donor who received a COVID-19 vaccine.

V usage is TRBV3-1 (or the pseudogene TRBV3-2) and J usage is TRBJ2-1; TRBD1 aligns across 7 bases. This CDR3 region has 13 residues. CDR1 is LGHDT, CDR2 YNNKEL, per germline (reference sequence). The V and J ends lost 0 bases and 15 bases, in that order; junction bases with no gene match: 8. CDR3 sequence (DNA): TGTGCCAGCAGCCAAGACAGGTTGACAGGGACGTTCTTC. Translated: CASSQDRLTGTFF.

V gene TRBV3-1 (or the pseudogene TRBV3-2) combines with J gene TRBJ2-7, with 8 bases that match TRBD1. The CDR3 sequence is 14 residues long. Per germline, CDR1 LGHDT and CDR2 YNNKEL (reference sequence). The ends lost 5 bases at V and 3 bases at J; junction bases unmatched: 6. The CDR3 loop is CASSYRQGIYEQYF. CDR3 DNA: TGTGCCAGCAGCTACCGACAGGGGATCTACGAGCAGTACTTC.

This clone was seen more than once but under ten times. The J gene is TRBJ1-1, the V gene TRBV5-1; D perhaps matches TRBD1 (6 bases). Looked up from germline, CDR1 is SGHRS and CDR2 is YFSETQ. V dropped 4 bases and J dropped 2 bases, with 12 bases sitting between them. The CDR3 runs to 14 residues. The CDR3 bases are TGCGCCAGCAGCCCGGGACACCAAAACACTGAAGCTTTCTTT. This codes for CASSPGHQNTEAFF.

CDR3 loop: CASSREGHRNQPQHF. The CDR3 DNA follows: TGTGCCAGCAGCAGAGAAGGTCATCGCAATCAGCCCCAGCATTTT. The chain recombines TRBV27 with TRBJ1-5, with D unclear. The CDR3 contains 15 residues. The V gene's germline CDR1 is MNHEY and CDR2 SMNVEV (reference sequence). The germline V and J ends were trimmed by 6 bases and 2 bases, with 14 bases remaining between them.

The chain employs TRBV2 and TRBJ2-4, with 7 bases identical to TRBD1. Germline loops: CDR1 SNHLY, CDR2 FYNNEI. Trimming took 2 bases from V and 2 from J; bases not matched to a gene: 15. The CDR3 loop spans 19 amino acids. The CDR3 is CASSENYVGGLISKNIQYF. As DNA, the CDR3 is TGTGCCAGCAGTGAAAATTACGTAGGGGGCCTCATCTCCAAAAACATTCAGTACTTC. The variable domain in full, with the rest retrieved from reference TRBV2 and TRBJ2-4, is EPEVTQTPSHQVTQMGQEVILRCVPISNHLYFYWYRQILGQKVEFLVSFYNNEISEKSEIFDDQFSVERPDGSNFTLKIRSTKLEDSAMYFCASSENYVGGLISKNIQYFGAGTRLSVL.

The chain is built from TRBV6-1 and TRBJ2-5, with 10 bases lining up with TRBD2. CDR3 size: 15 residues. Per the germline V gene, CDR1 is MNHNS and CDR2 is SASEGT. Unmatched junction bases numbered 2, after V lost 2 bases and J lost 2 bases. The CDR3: CASSELAGEQETQYF. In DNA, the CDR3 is TGTGCCAGCAGTGAACTAGCGGGAGAGCAAGAGACCCAGTACTTC.

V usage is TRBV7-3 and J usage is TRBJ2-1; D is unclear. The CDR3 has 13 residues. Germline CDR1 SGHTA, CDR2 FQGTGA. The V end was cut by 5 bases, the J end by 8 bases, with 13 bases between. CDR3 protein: CASSRDPKYEQFF. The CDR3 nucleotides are TGTGCCAGCAGCCGAGACCCAAAGTATGAGCAGTTCTTC. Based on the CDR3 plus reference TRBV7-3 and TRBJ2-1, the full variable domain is GAGVSQTPSNKVTEKGKYVELRCDPISGHTALYWYRQSLGQGPEFLIYFQGTGAADDSGLPNDRFFAVRPEGSVSTLKIQRTERGDSAVYLCASSRDPKYEQFFGPGTRLTVL.

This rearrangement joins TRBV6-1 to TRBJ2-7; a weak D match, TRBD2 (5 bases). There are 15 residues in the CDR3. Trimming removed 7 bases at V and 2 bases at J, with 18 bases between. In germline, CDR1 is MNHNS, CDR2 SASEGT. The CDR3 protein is CASTPDGRGAYEQYF. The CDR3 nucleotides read TGTGCCAGCACCCCGGACGGACGGGGAGCCTACGAGCAGTACTTC.

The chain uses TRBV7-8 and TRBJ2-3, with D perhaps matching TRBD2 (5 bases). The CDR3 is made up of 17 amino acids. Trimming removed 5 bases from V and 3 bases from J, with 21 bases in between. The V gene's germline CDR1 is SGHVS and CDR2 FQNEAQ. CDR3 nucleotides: TGTGCCAGCAGCGGTTCCGGCGGACTGTCTTCAACAGATACGCAGTATTTT. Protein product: CASSGSGGLSSTDTQYF. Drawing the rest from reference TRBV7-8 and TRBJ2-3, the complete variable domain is GAGVSQSPRYKVAKRGQDVALRCDPISGHVSLFWYQQALGQGPEFLTYFQNEAQLDKSGLPSDRFFAERPEGSVSTLKIQRTQQEDSAVYLCASSGSGGLSSTDTQYFGPGTRLTVL.

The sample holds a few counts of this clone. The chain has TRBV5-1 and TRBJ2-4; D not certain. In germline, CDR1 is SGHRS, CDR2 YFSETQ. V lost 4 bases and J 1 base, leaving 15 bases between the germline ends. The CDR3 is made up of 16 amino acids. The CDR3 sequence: CASSHRATTAKNIQYF. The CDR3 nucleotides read TGCGCCAGCAGCCATCGCGCCACGACGGCCAAAAACATTCAGTACTTC.

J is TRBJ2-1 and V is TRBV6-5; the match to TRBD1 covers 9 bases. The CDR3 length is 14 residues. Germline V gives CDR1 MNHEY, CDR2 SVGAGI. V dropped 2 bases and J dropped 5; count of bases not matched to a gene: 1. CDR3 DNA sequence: TGTGCCAGCAGTTACGACAGGGGGAACAATGAGCAGTTCTTC. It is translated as CASSYDRGNNEQFF.

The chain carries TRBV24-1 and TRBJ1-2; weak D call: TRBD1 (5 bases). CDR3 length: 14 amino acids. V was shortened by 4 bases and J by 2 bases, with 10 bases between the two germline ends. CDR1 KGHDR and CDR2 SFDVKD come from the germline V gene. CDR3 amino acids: CATSDPGLNYGYTF. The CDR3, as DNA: TGTGCCACCAGTGACCCGGGACTGAACTATGGCTACACCTTC.